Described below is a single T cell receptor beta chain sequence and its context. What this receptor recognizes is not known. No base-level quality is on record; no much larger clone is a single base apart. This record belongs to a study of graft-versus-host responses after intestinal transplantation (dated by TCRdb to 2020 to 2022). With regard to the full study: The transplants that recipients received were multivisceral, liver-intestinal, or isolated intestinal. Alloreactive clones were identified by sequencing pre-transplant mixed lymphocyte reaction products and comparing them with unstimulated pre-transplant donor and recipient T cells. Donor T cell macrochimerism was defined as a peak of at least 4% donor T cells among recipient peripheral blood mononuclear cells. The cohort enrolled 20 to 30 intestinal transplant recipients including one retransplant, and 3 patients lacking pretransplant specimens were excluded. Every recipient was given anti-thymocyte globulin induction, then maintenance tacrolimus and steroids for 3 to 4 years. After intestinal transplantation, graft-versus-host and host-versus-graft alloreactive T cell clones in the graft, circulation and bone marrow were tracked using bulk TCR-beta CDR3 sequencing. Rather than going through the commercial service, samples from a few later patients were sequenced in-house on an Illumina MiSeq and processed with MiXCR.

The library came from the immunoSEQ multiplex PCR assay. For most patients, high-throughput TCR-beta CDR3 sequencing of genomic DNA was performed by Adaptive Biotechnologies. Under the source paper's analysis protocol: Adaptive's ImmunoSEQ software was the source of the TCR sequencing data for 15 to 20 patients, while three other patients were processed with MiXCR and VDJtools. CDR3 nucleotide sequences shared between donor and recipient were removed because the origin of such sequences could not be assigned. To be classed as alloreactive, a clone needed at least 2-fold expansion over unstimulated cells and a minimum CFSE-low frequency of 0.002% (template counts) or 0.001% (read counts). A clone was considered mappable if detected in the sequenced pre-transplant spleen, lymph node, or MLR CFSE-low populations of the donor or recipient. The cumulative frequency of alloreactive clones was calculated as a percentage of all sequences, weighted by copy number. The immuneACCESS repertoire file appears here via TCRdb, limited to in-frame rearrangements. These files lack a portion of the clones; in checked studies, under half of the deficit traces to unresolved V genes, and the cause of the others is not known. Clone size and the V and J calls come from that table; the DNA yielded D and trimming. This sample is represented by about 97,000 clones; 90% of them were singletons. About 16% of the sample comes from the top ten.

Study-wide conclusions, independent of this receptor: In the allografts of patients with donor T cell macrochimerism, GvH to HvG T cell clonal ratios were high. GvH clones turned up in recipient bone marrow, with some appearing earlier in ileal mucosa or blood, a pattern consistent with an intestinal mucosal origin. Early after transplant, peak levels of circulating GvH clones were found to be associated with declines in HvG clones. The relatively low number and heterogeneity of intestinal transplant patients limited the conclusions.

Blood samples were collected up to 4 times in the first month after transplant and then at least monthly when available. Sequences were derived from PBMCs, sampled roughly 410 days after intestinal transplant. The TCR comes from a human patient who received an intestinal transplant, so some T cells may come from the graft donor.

The DNA reads TGTGCCAGCAGCCCCGTTTGGGACTACAATGAGCAGTTCTTC. Its amino acids are CASSPVWDYNEQFF. The V and J segments used are TRBV7-9 and TRBJ2-1; too little of a D gene remains to name it. V is pared back by 5 bases and J by 3 bases, with 11 bases lying between the germline termini. From its cysteine to its phenylalanine, the CDR3 spans 14 amino acids. Only the CDR3 part of the read is kept: 42 bases, read in frame from the first base. CDR1 is given as SEHNR and CDR2 as FQNEAQ, both from the germline V gene (reference sequence).